This T cell receptor (beta chain) was captured in a study of cytotoxic CD8 clonotypes in ibrutinib-treated CLL (dated by TCRdb to the early 2020s). Regarding the research as a whole: The cohort included about 15 treatment-naive and eleven to twelve relapsed/refractory patients; approximately 17 were IGHV unmutated. Partial responses were observed in 24 patients and complete responses in 2; after a median follow-up of 68 months, remission was maintained in approximately 14 patients and progression was observed in around twelve. Samples at response were collected after a median of 12 months of treatment, with a range of roughly 6 to 40 months. An average of approximately 260,000 productive templates and 94,082 productive rearrangements was obtained per sample. Of the 85 to 90 participants in the trial, about two dozen had longitudinal samples available. Cryopreserved peripheral blood mononuclear cells were obtained before treatment, at response, and at either sustained remission or disease progression. All remission and progressive disease samples were collected while patients were still receiving ibrutinib. Paper-wide results and their limitations: At ibrutinib response clonality went up, during sustained remission it held steady, and at progression it dropped back toward baseline. Baseline clonality was found to be higher than that of age-matched healthy donors and was strongly correlated with circulating CD8+ T-cell counts. Sampling times were not matched between patients in sustained remission and patients whose disease was progressing, and lymph node repertoires were not examined. Public clonotypes were rare and either shrank or stayed stable during treatment, and the rise in clonality at ibrutinib response reflected expansion of private clonotypes.

The count of this clone is one. Its recognized antigen is unknown. No much larger clonotype is one base removed from it; base qualities were not supplied. The goal of deep resolution MiSeq sequencing was a depth between 1 in 1 million and 1 in 200,000 T cells, and coverage averaged 10x per clonotype. The immunoSEQ hsTCRB Kit was used to generate TCR beta libraries. The paper's processing steps were these. The data were analyzed with ImmunoSEQ Analyzer and ImmunoSEQ Data Assistant, and V, D and J gene assignments followed IMGT definitions. Clonality, with values ranging from 0 to 1, was calculated as one minus the normalized Shannon entropy of productive rearrangement frequencies. Only overrepresented clonotypes making up at least 0.05% of each patient's repertoire were included in the public clonotype analysis. Repertoires from approximately 13 age-matched healthy donors in immuneACCESS were used as clonality controls. The table comes from immuneACCESS by way of TCRdb, which keeps in-frame sequences with V and J called. Part of the clones is missing from these tables; in studies checked, under half for an unresolved V gene and the rest for unknown reasons. From that table come the V and J calls and clone size; the DNA was used to work out D and trimming. The sample yields 65,000 to 90,000 clones; roughly 80% were counted once. The ten largest make up around 36% of the sample.

As encoded in the germline V gene (reference sequence), CDR1 is SEHNR while CDR2 is FQNEAQ. The CDR3 spans 14 residues, from the cysteine through the phenylalanine. Only the CDR3 DNA is retained, 42 bases long and in frame from the first base. The junction shows trimming of 3 bases on V and 5 bases on J, and the gene matches do not reach 2 bases of it. The sample's time point label, in plain terms: roughly 2 years on ibrutinib. For TCR beta library preparation, 1.5 to 2 micrograms of genomic DNA was extracted from cryopreserved PBMCs. Longitudinal blood samples from CLL patients on ibrutinib monotherapy underwent high-throughput TCR beta sequencing. The patients took part in an open-label, single-center phase 2 trial of ibrutinib monotherapy.

The clonotype was recovered from a human donor with chronic lymphocytic leukemia. Sequenced here: PBMCs, sampled after 24 months of ibrutinib treatment. The chain is made from TRBV7-9 and TRBJ2-7, with TRBD2 matching 12 junction bases. The DNA sequence reads TGTGCCAGCAGCTTCGGACTAGCGGGAAACGAGCAGTACTTC. Its translation reads: CASSFGLAGNEQYF.